This T cell receptor beta chain is from a study of T cell responses to AZD1222 COVID-19 vaccine. Whole-study findings and limits: Among the donors, most were white British and more were female, and clonal diversity was possibly underestimated. Repertoire samples came only from after the peak T cell response.

TCRdb's table, derived via immunoSEQ multiplex PCR, lists solely in-frame clones and lacks some. The sample includes 65,000 to 70,000 clones, around 82% of them seen just once. To note about this clone: Its target is unknown.

This clonotype was sampled from an adult who received the AZD1222 COVID-19 vaccine. Material: peripheral blood, obtained 28 days after the second AZD1222 dose.

In nucleotides, the CDR3 is TGTGCCAGCAGCGTAGGGCTGCCGAACACTGAAGCTTTCTTT. As protein: CASSVGLPNTEAFF. The chain employs TRBV9 and TRBJ1-1; no clear D. The germline V gene has CDR1 SGDLS and CDR2 YYNGEE. With 0 bases removed from V and 1 base from J, the gap between germline ends came to 7 bases. The CDR3 extends over 14 amino acids.